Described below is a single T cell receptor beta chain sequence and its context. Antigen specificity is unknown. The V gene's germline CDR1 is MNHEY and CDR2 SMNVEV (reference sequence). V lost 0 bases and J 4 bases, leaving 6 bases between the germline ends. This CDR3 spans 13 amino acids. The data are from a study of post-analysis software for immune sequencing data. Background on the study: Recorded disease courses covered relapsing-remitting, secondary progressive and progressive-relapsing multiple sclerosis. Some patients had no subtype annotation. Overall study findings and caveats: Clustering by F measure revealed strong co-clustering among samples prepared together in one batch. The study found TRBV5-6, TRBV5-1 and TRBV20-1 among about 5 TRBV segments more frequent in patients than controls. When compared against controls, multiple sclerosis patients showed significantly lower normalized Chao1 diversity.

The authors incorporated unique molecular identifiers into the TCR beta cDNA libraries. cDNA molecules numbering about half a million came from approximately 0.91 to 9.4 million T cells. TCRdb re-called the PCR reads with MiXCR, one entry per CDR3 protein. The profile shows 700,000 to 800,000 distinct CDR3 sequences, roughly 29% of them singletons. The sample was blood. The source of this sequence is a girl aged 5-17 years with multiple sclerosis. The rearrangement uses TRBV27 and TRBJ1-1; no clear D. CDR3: CASSLSGPTEAFF. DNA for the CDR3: TGTGCCAGCAGTTTATCAGGGCCCACTGAAGCTTTCTTT.